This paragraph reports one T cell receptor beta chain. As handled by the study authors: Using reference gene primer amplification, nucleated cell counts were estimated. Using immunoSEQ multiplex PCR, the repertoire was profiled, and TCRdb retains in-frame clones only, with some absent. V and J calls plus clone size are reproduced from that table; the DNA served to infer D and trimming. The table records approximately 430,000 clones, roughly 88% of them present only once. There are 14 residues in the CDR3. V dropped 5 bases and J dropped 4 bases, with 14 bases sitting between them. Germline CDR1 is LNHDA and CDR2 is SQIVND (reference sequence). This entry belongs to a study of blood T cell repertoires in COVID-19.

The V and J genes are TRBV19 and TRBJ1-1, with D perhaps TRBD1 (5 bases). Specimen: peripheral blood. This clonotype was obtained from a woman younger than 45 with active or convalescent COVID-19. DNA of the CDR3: TGTGCCAGTAGTTTCAGACAGACCAGCACTGAAGCTTTCTTT. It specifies CASSFRQTSTEAFF.